This T cell receptor beta chain was recovered during a study of cytomegalovirus exposure and HLA in healthy donors listed by TCRdb under 2017. For the study in its entirety: The 550 to 750 repertoires of the first cohort and the roughly 120 validation repertoires were produced on the same platform, according to a later analysis. The study aimed to test whether cataloging public T cell receptors could reveal signatures of past pathogen exposure. Along with the approximately 600-subject first cohort, a separate validation cohort of some 130 different subjects was used. To predict cytomegalovirus infection status, the study combined high-throughput TCR immunosequencing, statistical association of individual TCRs with disease status, and machine learning.

The donors were included in the validation cohort of over a hundred subjects, a group kept apart from the roughly 680-subject first cohort. Regarding this clone: Its antigen is currently not known. Per-base qualities were not stored, and no clone one base away is much larger.

The investigation overall reported the following: All 110 or so repertoires were used to score co-occurrence in the validation cohort in a later analysis, because that analysis had no HLA typing for the cohort. It was suggested by the authors that the approach could potentially be generalized to other disease states and immunological phenotypes. In vitro tests confirmed that a few of the cytomegalovirus-associated TCR beta chains recognize cytomegalovirus antigens. In the study, about 150 TCR beta chains were listed as associated with cytomegalovirus. Most TCR sequences were seen in very few donors, while some public TCRs were found in many individuals. A later analysis found that TCRs clustered in the first cohort also tended to co-occur in the 120 validation repertoires, with more than 90% of cluster scores above 0. Cytomegalovirus status was reported to be diagnosed by the classifier with high specificity and sensitivity in both the original and validation cohorts.

Libraries were constructed by the immunoSEQ multiplex PCR assay. In the original analysis: To diagnose cytomegalovirus status from the catalog of TCR beta chain sequences, a statistical classification framework was built. As stored in TCRdb, this immuneACCESS dataset retains in-frame rearrangements with V and J assigned. A fraction of the clones does not appear; measured against another copy, unresolved V genes explain less than half of the discrepancy, and the remainder lacks a known reason. V and J calls plus clone size are reproduced from that table; the DNA served to infer D and trimming. For this sample the table gives under 150,000 clones, of which 86% were detected only once. The ten largest make up under 3% of the sample. There are 14 amino acids in the CDR3, from cysteine to phenylalanine inclusive. The read is trimmed to its CDR3 DNA, 42 bases read in frame from base 1. The germline V gene yields SGHTA for CDR1 and FQGNSA for CDR2. V is cut by 1 base and J by 6 bases, and the space between the germline ends is 11 bases.

Specimen: PBMCs. This TCR derives from a man between 18 and 35 years old in good health and CMV-seronegative. The rearrangement joined TRBV7-2 to TRBJ2-3, with TRBD2 perhaps the D gene, on 7 matching bases. The CDR3 region reads CASSLVRGGDTQYF. The DNA sequence follows: TGTGCCAGCAGCTTAGTCAGGGGAGGGGATACGCAGTATTTT.